A selection of T cell receptor beta chains follows, all from one sample in a study of blood T cell repertoires in COVID-19. Here immunoSEQ multiplex PCR was the method, and the copy in TCRdb shows in-frame clones only, minus some. The sample lists about 180,000 clones; approximately 90% were seen once. Sequences were obtained from peripheral blood. The receptors stem from a woman aged 65 to 85 with COVID-19, enrolled during active disease. Both conserved end residues are trimmed from each CDR3. Fields, in order: J gene, V gene, CDR3 protein.

>TRBJ2-7|TRBV28
ASRTGALGGEQY
>TRBJ1-6|TRBV5-1
ASSLDHRGLSSPLH
>TRBJ1-1|TRBV10-3
AISVGQIGWTEAF
>TRBJ2-5|TRBV4-3
ASSQTGTSYQETQY
>TRBJ2-1|TRBV2
ASSLAGGPGYEQF
>TRBJ1-2|TRBV4-2
ASSREQGSNYGYT
>TRBJ2-7|TRBV27
ASRRGTDAYEQY
>TRBJ2-3|TRBV29-1
SAFGDTDTQY
>TRBJ2-7|TRBV5-1
ASSPSSGRVSIYEQY
>TRBJ1-1|TRBV28
ASSARLSSRTEAF
>TRBJ2-7|TRBV27
ASRETGTAHGD
>TRBJ2-3|TRBV19
ASSKLAGAGDTQY